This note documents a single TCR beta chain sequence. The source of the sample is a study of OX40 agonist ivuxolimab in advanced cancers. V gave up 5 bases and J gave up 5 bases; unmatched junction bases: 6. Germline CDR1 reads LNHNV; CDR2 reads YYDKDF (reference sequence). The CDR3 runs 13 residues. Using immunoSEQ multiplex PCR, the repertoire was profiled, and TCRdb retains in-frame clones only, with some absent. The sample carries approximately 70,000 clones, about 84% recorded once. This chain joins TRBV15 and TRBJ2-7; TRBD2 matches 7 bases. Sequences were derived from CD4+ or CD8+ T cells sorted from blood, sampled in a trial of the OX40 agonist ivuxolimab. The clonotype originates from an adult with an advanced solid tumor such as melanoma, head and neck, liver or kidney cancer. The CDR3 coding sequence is TGTGCCACCAGCCGCTCGGGGGGTAACGAGCAGTACTTC. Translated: CATSRSGGNEQYF.